The present TCR beta chain was sequenced within a study of CD8 T cells in ankylosing spondylitis. General observations from the study: Seven or eight highly homologous variants formed a TCR beta motif that appeared characteristic of ankylosing spondylitis blood. There were earlier reports of some motif variants in reactive arthritis synovial fluid and blood. Reportedly, matched ankylosing spondylitis synovial fluid was significantly enriched for disease-linked clones.

This clonotype was detected only a few times. Its cognate antigen is unknown. V was trimmed by 6 bases and J by 1 base, leaving 7 bases between them. This CDR3 contains 12 residues. Germline CDR1 reads SGHRS; CDR2 reads YFSETQ. Quantitative 5'-RACE with molecular barcodes produced the TCR beta libraries. TCRdb redid the calling of the 5' RACE reads with MiXCR, one entry per CDR3 protein. The profile shows hundreds of thousands of distinct CDR3 sequences, roughly 26% of them singletons. The specimen was blood, either unsorted or a sorted T cell fraction (not recorded which). The rearrangement joins TRBV5-1 to TRBJ1-1, with D maybe TRBD1 (5 bases). The clonotype was recovered from a male donor with ankylosing spondylitis. CDR3 sequence: CASKGPNTEAFF. Written as DNA, the CDR3 is TGCGCCAGCAAGGGGCCGAACACTGAAGCTTTCTTT.